This T cell receptor beta chain was identified in a study of human T cells and chemical hapten exposure. Study-level background: On 2 cm by 2 cm of upper inner arm skin, sensitization was performed with 2% DPC. Findings and limits, study-wide: Expanded TCR sets contained significantly more large CDR3 similarity clusters than controls.

The CDR3 has 14 residues. From germline, CDR1 is MNHEY and CDR2 SVGEGT. The J segment lost 6 bases and the V segment lost 5 bases, leaving 10 bases of the junction unmatched. Time point described: pre-sensitization, week 0. Treatment denoted: therapeutic diphenylcyclopropenone sensitization with weekly scalp DPC. This clonotype was seen only a few times. Its antigen is not known. TCRdb reprocessed the RACE reads with MiXCR, giving one entry per CDR3 protein. The profile shows 300,000 to 450,000 distinct CDR3 sequences, around 5% of them singletons. This sequence joins TRBV6-2 or TRBV6-3 and TRBJ2-7, with 7 bases aligning to TRBD1. The sequencing used whole blood, collected in connection with sensitization to the hapten diphenylcyclopropenone (DPC). This clonotype was sampled from a woman aged 18-35 years with alopecia areata. Some clones in this sample may be carry-over from other donors' samples. The DNA of the CDR3 is TGTGCCAGCAGTATGCCGACAGGGACGGTCGAGCAGTACTTC. It translates to CASSMPTGTVEQYF.